This TCR beta chain originates from a study of cytomegalovirus exposure and HLA in healthy donors. Germline lookup yields CDR1 SEHNR and CDR2 FQNEAQ (reference sequence). V lost 1 base and J 3 bases, leaving 12 bases between the germline ends. This CDR3 contains 16 residues. Findings and caveats of the study: For cytomegalovirus status, the classifier reportedly gave diagnoses with high specificity and sensitivity.

The PCR contained 60 Vbeta and 13 Jbeta primers. Libraries were prepared by immunoSEQ multiplex PCR; TCRdb keeps only in-frame clonotypes and omits some of them. The repertoire table contains around 140,000 clones. As regards this clone: The antigen remains undetermined.

Sequencing used PBMCs. The receptor comes from a woman aged 35 to 49 in good health and CMV-seronegative. The V and J genes are TRBV7-9 and TRBJ2-2, with TRBD1 as a possible D gene (6 bases). CDR3 sequence reads: CASSLEVGAYTGELFF. The CDR3 DNA sequence: TGTGCCAGCAGCTTAGAGGTGGGGGCTTACACCGGGGAGCTGTTTTTT.